Detailed here is one TCR beta chain. This sample was taken from a study of blood T cell repertoires in COVID-19. Study-level background: From T cells, B-cell-depleted T cells, or PBMCs came the material, which was cDNA or gDNA.

Per the original methods: Amplification from reference gene primers served as the basis for estimated nucleated cell counts. The table came from immunoSEQ multiplex PCR; TCRdb's copy has only in-frame clones and leaves some out. V and J calls and clone size are given by that table; D and trimming were obtained from the DNA. The sample holds roughly 230,000 clones; roughly 86% are singletons and the top ten take about 4%. The CDR3 runs 12 residues. CDR1 and CDR2 (germline): GTSNPN, SVGIG (reference sequence). V was pared by 0 bases and J by 11 bases, with 10 bases between. Those who participated ranged in age from about 18 to 89 years and resided in 20 to 30 US areas.

V is TRBV30 and J is TRBJ1-4; no firm D call. This clonotype was sampled from a woman younger than 45 with acute COVID-19. The sequenced sample was PBMCs or T cells enriched from blood (not recorded which). The chain's CDR3 is CAWSVEMRKLFF. The CDR3 DNA reads TGTGCCTGGAGTGTAGAAATGAGGAAACTGTTTTTT.